The TCR beta chain described here comes from a study of blood T cell repertoires in COVID-19. Study in general: The United States, Italy and Spain were the sources of the acute and convalescent COVID-19 samples.

The protocol was immunoSEQ multiplex PCR, while the TCRdb copy is restricted to in-frame clones and leaves out a portion. The repertoire holds 120,000 to 150,000 clones, with around 89% as singletons. The germline CDR1 and CDR2 sequences are SEHNR and FQNEAQ (reference sequence). The CDR3 extends over 19 amino acids. V trimming: 5 bases; J trimming: 0 bases; junction bases outside the gene matches: 8. This chain joins TRBV7-9 and TRBJ1-6, with 12 bases aligning to TRBD1. Sequencing was performed on peripheral blood. This clonotype was obtained from a woman aged 80 or over with acute or convalescent COVID-19. The CDR3 loop reads CASSPRGQGAISYNSPLHF. The CDR3 DNA sequence: TGTGCCAGCAGCCCCAGGGGACAGGGGGCTATCTCCTATAATTCACCCCTCCACTTT. Using reference TRBV7-9 and TRBJ1-6 for the parts outside the CDR3, the full variable domain is DTGVSQNPRHKITKRGQNVTFRCDPISEHNRLYWYRQTLGQGPEFLTYFQNEAQLEKSRLLSDRFSAERPKGSFSTLEIQRTEQGDSAMYLCASSPRGQGAISYNSPLHFGNGTRLTVT.